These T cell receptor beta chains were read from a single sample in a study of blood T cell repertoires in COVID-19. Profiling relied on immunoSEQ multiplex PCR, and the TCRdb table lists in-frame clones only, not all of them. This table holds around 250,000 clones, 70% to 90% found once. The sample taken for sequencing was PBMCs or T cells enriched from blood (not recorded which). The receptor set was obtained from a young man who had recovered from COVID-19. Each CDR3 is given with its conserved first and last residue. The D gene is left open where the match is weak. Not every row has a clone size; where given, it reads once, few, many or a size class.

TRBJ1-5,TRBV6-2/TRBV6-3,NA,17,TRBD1,TGTGCCAGCAGCAGACCCGGGACAGAGGAGCCTGTGGAGCCCCAGCATTTT,CASSRPGTEEPVEPQHF
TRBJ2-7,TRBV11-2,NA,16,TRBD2,TGTGCCAGCACCTCCCTTGGGGGGGTGAGCTCCTACGAGCAGTACTTC,CASTSLGGVSSYEQYF
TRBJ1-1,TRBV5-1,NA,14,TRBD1,TGCGCCAGCAGCTGGACAGGGACCTACACTGAAGCTTTCTTT,CASSWTGTYTEAFF
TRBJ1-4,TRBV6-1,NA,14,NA,TGTGCCAGCAGTGAATTGACAGGATTGAAAAAACTGTTTTTT,CASSELTGLKKLFF
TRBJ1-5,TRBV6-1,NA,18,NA,TGTGCCAGCAGTGACCCAGGGTTAACAGGGCTTAGCAATCAGCCCCAGCATTTT,CASSDPGLTGLSNQPQHF
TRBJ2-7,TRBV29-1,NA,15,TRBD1,TGCAGCGTTGAAGTTTGGGACAGGAGCTCCTACGAGCAGTACTTC,CSVEVWDRSSYEQYF
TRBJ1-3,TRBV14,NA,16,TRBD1,TGTGCCAGCAGTCCGGGGACAGCTATCTCTGGAAACACCATATATTTT,CASSPGTAISGNTIYF
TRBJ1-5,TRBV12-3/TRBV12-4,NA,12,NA,TGTGCCAGCAGTTTTCCGTATCAGCCCCAGCATTTT,CASSFPYQPQHF
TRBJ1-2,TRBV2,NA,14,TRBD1,TGTGCCAGCATGGTACAGGGGGACTTAAATGGCTACACCTTC,CASMVQGDLNGYTF
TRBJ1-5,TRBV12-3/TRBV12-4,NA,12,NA,TGTGCCAGCAGCCCCGGCAATCAGCCCCAGCATTTT,CASSPGNQPQHF
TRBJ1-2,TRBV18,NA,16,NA,TGTGCCAGCTCACCAGTTTCCCAGGTGACCAACTATGGCTACACCTTC,CASSPVSQVTNYGYTF
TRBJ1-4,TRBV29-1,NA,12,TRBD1,TGCAGCGTCCGACAGGGCCATGAAAAACTGTTTTTT,CSVRQGHEKLFF
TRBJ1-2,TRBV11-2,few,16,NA,TGTGCCAGCAGCTCCCCCGTGTTACAGGGACCCTATGGCTACACCTTC,CASSSPVLQGPYGYTF
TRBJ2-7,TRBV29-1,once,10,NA,TGCAGCGTTTTACTCTACGAGCAGTACTTC,CSVLLYEQYF
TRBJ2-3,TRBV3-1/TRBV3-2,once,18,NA,TGTGCCAGCAGCCACCAATCCTTCGCCCGGGACAACACAGATACGCAGTATTTT,CASSHQSFARDNTDTQYF